The present T cell receptor beta chain was sequenced within a study of T cells in Graves' hyperthyroidism and ophthalmopathy. Whole-study findings and limits: Blood also carried most thyroid clonotypes expanded above 0.001. Ophthalmopathy was separated from stable hyperthyroidism by a 13 V-J model. Ophthalmopathy was model-predicted a median roughly 6.2 months pre-onset.

Uncontrolled infections, other autoimmune diseases, pregnancy or lactation led to exclusion of patients. With respect to this clonotype: Its antigen is undetermined.

RNA transcripts were the template for amplifying TCR beta CDR3 regions. With the HTBI primer set, the TCR CDR3 went through a first round of RT-PCR. Each CDR3 protein is one row after TCRdb ran MiXCR on the multiplex PCR reads. The table lists 530,000 or so distinct CDR3 sequences, under 60% of them singletons. Germline V gene lookup returns CDR1 SGHVS and CDR2 FQNEAQ. Deletions cut 5 bases from V and 4 bases from J, with 9 bases between. This CDR3 region has 13 residues. The TCR comes from a woman between 18 and 29 years old with Graves' hyperthyroidism. This sequence joins TRBV7-8 and TRBJ1-3; D is perhaps TRBD1 (6 bases). Sequencing was done on a sample of peripheral blood or thyroid tissue (not recorded which). The CDR3 spells CASSTRGGNTIYF. The CDR3 DNA is TGTGCCAGCAGCACGAGGGGGGGAAACACCATATATTTT.